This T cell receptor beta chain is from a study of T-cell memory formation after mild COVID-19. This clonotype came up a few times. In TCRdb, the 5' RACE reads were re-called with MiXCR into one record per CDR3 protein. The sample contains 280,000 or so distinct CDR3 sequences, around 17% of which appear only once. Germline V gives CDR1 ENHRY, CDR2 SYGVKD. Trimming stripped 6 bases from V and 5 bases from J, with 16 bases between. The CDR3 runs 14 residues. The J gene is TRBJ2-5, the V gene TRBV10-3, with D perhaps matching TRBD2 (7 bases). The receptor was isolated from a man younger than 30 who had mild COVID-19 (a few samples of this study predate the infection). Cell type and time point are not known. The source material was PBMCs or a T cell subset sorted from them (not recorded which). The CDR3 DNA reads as TGTGCCATCAGGGGAGGCGGGGGCGTGGAGACCCAGTACTTC. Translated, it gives CAIRGGGGVETQYF.